The sequence of this TCR beta chain was determined in a study of T cells in Graves' hyperthyroidism and ophthalmopathy. Concerning this clonotype itself: Its cognate antigen is unknown.

Amplification targeted TCR beta CDR3 regions from RNA transcripts. A first-round RT-PCR of the TCR CDR3 used the HTBI primer set. TCRdb processed the multiplex PCR reads anew with MiXCR; each CDR3 protein has one entry. This table holds approximately 560,000 distinct CDR3 sequences, less than 20% found once. Study-wide results and limits: Ophthalmopathy was predicted by the model a median of around 5.9 months ahead of onset.

This CDR3 comprises 13 residues. Trimming removed 1 base at V and 7 bases at J, with 8 bases between. Germline-derived CDR1 and CDR2 are LNHDA and SQIVND (reference sequence). Specimen: blood. The clonotype was recovered from a woman aged 25 to 39 with Graves' hyperthyroidism. This chain uses TRBV19 with TRBJ2-1; D not resolved. The CDR3 region is CASSIGTGNEQFF. The DNA of the CDR3 is TGTGCCAGTAGTATAGGTACTGGAAATGAGCAGTTCTTC.